One sample yielded the 23 T cell receptor beta chains listed below, sequenced in a study of CD8 T cells in Susac syndrome. RNA amounts of about 0.45 to 1 ug underwent reverse transcription with random hexamers. One entry per CDR3 protein, called by TCRdb with MiXCR from the immunoSEQ multiplex PCR reads. The table includes about 81,000 distinct CDR3 sequences, approximately 95% detected once. The sequencing input was CD8+ T cells from PBMCs. The source is a human donor with Susac syndrome.

The chain carries TRBV27 and TRBJ1-1; TRBD1 matches 9 bases. Germline lookup yields CDR1 MNHEY and CDR2 SMNVEV (reference sequence). The CDR3 is made up of 15 amino acids. Germline trimming cut 5 bases from V and 0 bases from J; bases unmatched to any gene: 4. The CDR3 spells CASSPGQGMNTEAFF. In DNA, the CDR3 is TGTGCCAGCAGTCCGGGACAGGGAATGAACACTGAAGCTTTCTTT.

The gene calls are TRBV28 and TRBJ2-2; the D is unclear. The V gene lost 1 base and the J gene lost 6 bases, with 18 bases spanning the gap. The CDR3 contains 17 residues. In germline, CDR1 is MDHEN, CDR2 SYDVKM. The CDR3 loop is CASSLSSSSTVPGELFF. As DNA, the CDR3 is TGTGCCAGCAGTTTATCCTCCAGTTCAACTGTCCCCGGGGAGCTGTTTTTT.

This chain uses TRBV7-9 with TRBJ2-7; D may correspond to TRBD1 or TRBD2 (5 bases each). This CDR3 is 13 amino acids long. Trimming shortened V by 5 bases and J by 2 bases, and 10 bases separated the two germline ends. The germline V gene has CDR1 SEHNR and CDR2 FQNEAQ (reference sequence). The CDR3 protein is CASSTRGPYEQYF. In nucleotides, the CDR3 is TGTGCCAGCAGCACTCGGGGACCCTACGAGCAGTACTTC. The full variable domain, its missing parts supplied by reference TRBV7-9 and TRBJ2-7, is DTGVSQNPRHKITKRGQNVTFRCDPISEHNRLYWYRQTLGQGPEFLTYFQNEAQLEKSRLLSDRFSAERPKGSFSTLEIQRTEQGDSAMYLCASSTRGPYEQYFGPGTRLTVT.

This chain joins TRBV5-1 and TRBJ2-1; D assignment may be TRBD1 or TRBD2 (5 bases each). Germline V gives CDR1 SGHRS, CDR2 YFSETQ. Trimming shortened V by 2 bases and J by 10 bases, and 16 bases separated the two germline ends. The CDR3 is 14 amino acids. The CDR3 reads CASSLTGLGVEQFF. DNA for the CDR3: TGCGCCAGCAGCTTAACAGGACTCGGGGTCGAGCAGTTCTTC.

The chain joins TRBV4-2 to TRBJ2-5; no firm D call. Trimming removed 4 bases from V and 2 bases from J, with 14 bases in between. From germline, CDR1 is LGHNA and CDR2 YNFKEQ. CDR3 length: 15 residues. The CDR3 bases are TGTGCCAGCAGCCCCACTACCGGTTGGCAAGAGACCCAGTACTTC. Translated, it gives CASSPTTGWQETQYF.

V usage is TRBV2 and J usage is TRBJ1-5; 8 bases agree with TRBD1. Trimming at V came to 6 bases and at J to 2 bases, leaving 9 bases not matched to a gene. Germline CDR1 reads SNHLY; CDR2 reads FYNNEI. This CDR3 is built from 16 residues. CDR3 nucleotide sequence: TGTGCCAGCAGCCCCACAGGGGGATGGGGCAATCAGCCCCAGCATTTT. Protein: CASSPTGGWGNQPQHF.

This clonotype was recorded only once. This sequence joins TRBV20-1 and TRBJ1-1; D might be TRBD1 (6 bases). V was cut by 0 bases and J by 3 bases, with 14 bases left in between. CDR3 size: 15 residues. Germline CDR1 reads DFQATT; CDR2 reads SNEGSKA (reference sequence). This CDR3 reads CSARDSPGEDTEAFF. DNA for the CDR3: TGCAGTGCTAGAGATTCCCCAGGGGAGGACACTGAAGCTTTCTTT.

The chain is built from TRBV2 and TRBJ1-1, with D unclear. The germline V gene has CDR1 SNHLY and CDR2 FYNNEI. The CDR3 sequence is 16 residues long. V was shortened by 2 bases and J by 0 bases, with 13 bases between the two germline ends. In DNA form, the CDR3 reads TGTGCCAGCAGTGAACGCCCAGTCCTCATGAACACTGAAGCTTTCTTT. Encoded protein: CASSERPVLMNTEAFF.

CDR3 in amino acids: CASSLGGLNYGYTF. CDR3 nucleotides: TGTGCCAGCAGCTTGGGAGGACTTAACTATGGCTACACCTTC. The rearrangement links TRBV7-9 to TRBJ1-2, with D uncertain. CDR3 size: 14 residues. Trimming left V 3 bases short and J 1 base short, with 9 bases between. Looked up from germline, CDR1 is SEHNR and CDR2 is FQNEAQ (reference sequence).

This chain connects TRBV12-3 or TRBV12-4 to TRBJ2-6; unclear D gene. Trimming cost V 5 bases and J 0 bases, with 11 bases left between them. The CDR3 has 16 amino acids. Here the CDR3 DNA reads TGTGCCAGCAGTACGCCAAGGGACTCTGGGGCCAACGTCCTGACTTTC. Encoded protein: CASSTPRDSGANVLTF.

A single count supports this clonotype. The chain carries TRBV4-3 and TRBJ2-3; 12 bases map to TRBD2. Germline CDR1 is LGHNA and CDR2 is YSLEER. The trim removed 0 bases at V and 2 bases at J, leaving 9 bases unmatched. This CDR3 is built from 19 residues. The CDR3 loop reads CASSQDMGGLAGTTDTQYF. CDR3 DNA sequence: TGCGCCAGCAGCCAAGATATGGGAGGACTAGCGGGGACCACAGATACGCAGTATTTT.

The chain joins TRBV12-3 or TRBV12-4 to TRBJ1-1, with D maybe TRBD1 (5 bases). V lost 4 bases and J lost 6, with 15 bases in between. CDR3 length: 14 amino acids. In DNA form, the CDR3 reads TGTGCCAGCAGTTGGTCGGGGCCAATTGCTGAAGCTTTCTTT. Residues: CASSWSGPIAEAFF.

The chain is built from TRBV29-1 and TRBJ1-2; D unresolved. The CDR3 is 14 amino acids. Germline CDR1 is SQVTM and CDR2 is ANQGSEA. The V end lost 4 bases, the J end lost 5 bases, and 17 bases lay between the germline ends. CDR3: CSVGPNFGRYGYTF. Written as DNA, the CDR3 is TGCAGCGTTGGGCCGAACTTCGGACGGTATGGCTACACCTTC.

V and J are TRBV19 and TRBJ2-7; TRBD1 might be the D (5 bases). The CDR3 consists of 14 residues. CDR1 LNHDA and CDR2 SQIVND come from the germline V gene (reference sequence). Between the trimmed V and J ends, which lost 5 bases and 0 bases, there was a span of 11 bases. CDR3 residues: CASSAADISYEQYF. In DNA form, the CDR3 reads TGTGCCAGTAGTGCCGCGGACATCTCCTACGAGCAGTACTTC.

The chain employs TRBV7-2 and TRBJ2-7; possible D gene TRBD2, 6 bases. The germline V and J ends were trimmed by 5 bases and 2 bases, with 10 bases remaining between them. CDR1 SGHTA and CDR2 FQGNSA come from the germline V gene. The CDR3 has 13 residues. CDR3 protein: CASSPGVTYEQYF. CDR3 nucleotides: TGTGCCAGCAGCCCGGGGGTGACCTACGAGCAGTACTTC.

The CDR3 here is CASGTAGTYEQYF. In DNA form, the CDR3 reads TGTGCCAGCGGGACCGCTGGGACCTACGAGCAGTACTTC. The chain recombines TRBV27 with TRBJ2-7; D is perhaps TRBD1 or TRBD2 (5 bases each). Trimming removed 8 bases at V and 2 bases at J, with 13 bases between. The CDR3 spans 13 residues. The V gene's germline CDR1 is MNHEY and CDR2 SMNVEV (reference sequence).

The CDR3 loop reads CAWNLGQGPEKLFF. As DNA, the CDR3 is TGTGCCTGGAACCTAGGACAGGGCCCCGAAAAACTGTTTTTT. J is TRBJ1-4 and V is TRBV30; the match to TRBD1 covers 8 bases. The V and J ends lost 4 bases and 8 bases, in that order; junction bases with no gene match: 9. Germline V lookup: CDR1 GTSNPN, CDR2 SVGIG (reference sequence). The CDR3 has 14 residues. The whole variable domain, filled in from reference TRBV30 and TRBJ1-4, reads SQTIHQWPATLVQPVGSPLSLECTVEGTSNPNLYWYRQAAGRGLQLLFYSVGIGQISSEVPQNLSASRPQDRQFILSSKKLLLSDSGFYLCAWNLGQGPEKLFFGSGTQLSVL.

CDR3 coding DNA: TGTGCCAGCAGTTTAGACAGCCCGGCCTACGAGCAGTACTTC. Residues: CASSLDSPAYEQYF. J is TRBJ2-7 and V is TRBV12-3 or TRBV12-4; D is unresolved. The CDR3 sequence is 14 residues long. The germline V and J ends were trimmed by 1 base and 2 bases, with 9 bases remaining between them.

The CDR3 protein is CASSSVGGERDNEQFF. CDR3 DNA: TGTGCCAGCAGCTCAGTGGGGGGCGAGAGGGACAATGAGCAGTTCTTC. The chain uses TRBV28 and TRBJ2-1; D may match TRBD1 or TRBD2 (6 bases each). V was trimmed by 6 bases and J by 5 bases, leaving 20 bases between them. The CDR3 has 16 residues. Germline lookup yields CDR1 MDHEN and CDR2 SYDVKM.

The CDR3 region has the DNA TGTGCCAGCAGCCAAGATCCCACCCGGACTAGAGACCCAAACAATGAGCAGTTCTTC. This codes for CASSQDPTRTRDPNNEQFF. This rearrangement joins TRBV4-2 to TRBJ2-1, with 7 bases identical to TRBD2. Germline-derived CDR1 and CDR2 are LGHNA and YNFKEQ. The CDR3 extends over 19 amino acids. V lost 0 bases and J lost 5; bases outside the gene matches: 16.

The rearrangement links TRBV29-1 to TRBJ1-1; D is undetermined. The CDR3 spans 13 residues. Germline values: CDR1 SQVTM, CDR2 ANQGSEA. V gave up 7 bases and J gave up 3 bases, with 15 bases separating them. CDR3 region: CSGWLGSDTEAFF. DNA for the CDR3: TGCAGCGGTTGGTTAGGGTCGGACACTGAAGCTTTCTTT.

V usage is TRBV2 and J usage is TRBJ2-7; no definite D call. Trimming removed 7 bases at V and 0 bases at J, with 4 bases between. The CDR3 totals 11 residues. From germline, CDR1 is SNHLY and CDR2 FYNNEI. CDR3 in amino acids: CASTNSYEQYF. CDR3 sequence (DNA): TGTGCCAGCACGAACTCCTACGAGCAGTACTTC.

The J gene is TRBJ2-5, the V gene TRBV4-2; a possible D gene is TRBD1 (6 bases). V lost 4 bases and J 5 bases, leaving 11 bases between the germline ends. CDR3 length equals 13 residues. Germline V gene sequence: CDR1 LGHNA, CDR2 YNFKEQ. The CDR3 reads CASSRTRGETQYF. The DNA of the CDR3 is TGTGCCAGCAGCCGAACGAGGGGGGAGACCCAGTACTTC.